This T cell receptor (beta chain) is drawn from a study of regulatory T cells in long-lasting Graves disease. The germline gives CDR1 MNHNS, CDR2 SASEGT. The CDR3 is 14 residues long. Trimming cost V 8 bases and J 3 bases, with 16 bases left between them. The time point denotes: newly diagnosed GD, antithyroid drugs for less than 3 months. There was RNA extracted from PBMCs, and the TCR library was made from it. iRepertoire HTBI primers and Arm-PCR of CDR3 regions built TCR beta libraries. Methods used by the authors: The study identified about 60 TRBV and approximately 15 TRBJ segments across samples. TCRdb analysed the multiplex PCR reads with MiXCR anew, one entry per CDR3 protein. TCRdb's processing, not the authors', yielded these V and J calls. The top ten hold roughly 18% of the sample, which has about 620,000 distinct CDR3 sequences, approximately 15% seen once. This clonotype was counted many times.

The sample was also linked to a second study, of T cells in Graves' hyperthyroidism and ophthalmopathy.

The J gene is TRBJ1-2, the V gene TRBV6-1; weak D call: TRBD1 (6 bases). The TCR was taken from a woman aged 30 to 39 with Graves disease. The sample was peripheral blood mononuclear cells (PBMCs), taken at new diagnosis, from a patient treated with antithyroid drugs. The CDR3 protein is CASRRAGVDYGYTF. Written as DNA, the CDR3 is TGTGCCAGCCGCCGTGCAGGGGTGGACTATGGCTACACCTTC.